The 18 T cell receptor delta chains below were found in one sample sequenced in a study of gamma-delta chains in newborns, infants, children. TCRdb repeated clone calling on the reads with CATT. The sample shows around 11,000 delta-chain clones, approximately 8.2% of them seen only once. The sequenced material came from blood. All receptors derive from a child who was a newborn, infant or young child, either healthy, febrile or measles-vaccinated (not recorded which).

By sample share, this clone is medium-sized (0.01 to 0.1%). This same CDR3 is encoded by further DNA sequences in the sample. The V call is TRDV2, the J call TRDJ1; TRDD2 or TRDD3 may be the D gene (5 bases each). The germline gives CDR1 GEAIGNYY, CDR2 EKD. The CDR3 is made up of 14 amino acids. V was clipped by 2 bases and J by 1 base, with 10 bases between them. CDR3 amino acids: CACDILGGTDKLIF. Written as DNA, the CDR3 is TGTGCCTGTGACATCCTAGGGGGCACCGATAAACTCATCTTT.

This clone came up a few times. A single base separates this from a much larger clone, so it may be a read error. In the same sample, other DNA sequences code for this CDR3. The chain uses TRDV2 and TRDJ1; 7 nucleotides line up with TRDD3. This CDR3 has 15 amino acids. Germline assignment: CDR1 GEAIGNYY and CDR2 EKD. With V trimmed by 0 bases and J by 0 bases, 3 bases remained unmatched. CDR3 amino acids: CACDTVGENTDKLIF. The CDR3, as DNA: TGTGCCTGTGACACCGTGGGGGAGAACACCGATAAACTCATCTTT.

The rearrangement joins TRDV2 to TRDJ1; D is unclear. Trimming took 0 bases from V and 5 from J, leaving 12 bases between them. CDR3 size: 14 residues. The germline CDR1 and CDR2 sequences are GEAIGNYY and EKD. DNA for the CDR3: TGTGCCTGTGACACCCTACGTCTACGGGATAAACTCATCTTT. This sequence encodes CACDTLRLRDKLIF.

For the J gene the call is TRDJ3; the V gene lacks a call; no DNA check was done on the table's D call, TRDD3. The CDR3 covers 17 residues. CDR3 DNA sequence: TGTGCCTGTGACACCGCCACTTCGGCCTGGGACACCCGACAGATGTTTTTC. Translation gives CACDTATSAWDTRQMFF.

Note on this clone: The sample carries other DNA sequences with the same CDR3. CDR3 amino acids: CACDTLLSGGVTDKLIF. The CDR3 DNA reads TGTGCCTGTGACACGCTGTTGTCTGGGGGAGTGACCGATAAACTCATCTTT. The chain couples TRDV2 to TRDJ1, with 8 bases that match TRDD3. CDR1 GEAIGNYY and CDR2 EKD come from the germline V gene. V lost 1 base to trimming and J lost 2 bases; unmatched junction nucleotides: 11. This CDR3 region has 17 residues.

The sample holds a few counts of this clone. CDR3 DNA sequence: TGTGCCTGTGACACCGTTGGGGGGTCCGCAACCGATAAACTCATCTTT. The encoded protein is CACDTVGGSATDKLIF. The rearrangement uses TRDV2 and TRDJ1; possibly TRDD3 for D (6 bases). The CDR3 runs to 16 residues. The ends were cut back, 0 bases at V and 2 bases at J, with 15 bases in the middle. Germline-derived CDR1 and CDR2 are GEAIGNYY and EKD.

This clone was counted only a few times. The chain uses TRDV2 and TRDJ3; 13 bases fit TRDD3. The J segment lost 2 bases and the V segment lost 2 bases, leaving 5 bases of the junction unmatched. Germline V CDR1 and CDR2: GEAIGNYY, EKD. The CDR3 is made up of 19 amino acids. The CDR3 nucleotides read TGTGCCTGTGACAATACTGGGGGATACGATACCTGGGACACCCGACAGATGTTTTTC. Its translation is CACDNTGGYDTWDTRQMFF.

Remarks on this clone: Germline is not matched at one junction end, which may reflect a read error. The V and J genes are TRDV2 and TRDJ3; 13 positions match TRDD3. The V gene's germline CDR1 is GEAIGNYY and CDR2 EKD. There are 19 residues in the CDR3. The CDR3 here is CACDTLLGDTTWDIRQMFF. The CDR3 DNA is TGTGCCTGTGACACCCTACTGGGGGATACGACCTGGGACATCCGACAGATGTTTTTC.

In its sample, this clone ranks as medium-sized. The genes are TRDV2 and TRDJ1, with a weak D call TRDD3 (6 bases). V lost 1 base and J 2 bases, leaving 19 bases between the germline ends. This CDR3 is built from 17 residues. Germline CDR1 reads GEAIGNYY; CDR2 reads EKD. CDR3 protein: CACDTVNDYGGTDKLIF. CDR3 in DNA: TGTGCCTGTGACACGGTGAACGATTATGGGGGGACCGATAAACTCATCTTT.

The rearrangement uses TRDV1 and TRDJ1, with TRDD3 identical over 8 bases. Germline matching of the DNA provided the J gene here, since TCRdb leaves it blank. CDR3 length: 17 amino acids. Germline-derived CDR1 and CDR2 are TSWWSYY and QGS. Unmatched junction bases numbered 11, after V lost 0 bases and J lost 5 bases. The CDR3 DNA reads as TGTGCTCTTGGGGAACTCGTCCTACGGGGGATAGGGGATAAACTCATCTTT. Its protein is CALGELVLRGIGDKLIF.

This clone was found a few times. The rearrangement joins TRDV2 to TRDJ1; D is uncertain. Deletions cut 0 bases from V and 0 bases from J, with 13 bases between. CDR1 is GEAIGNYY and CDR2 is EKD in the germline V gene. The CDR3 runs 16 residues. The CDR3 coding sequence is TGTGCCTGTGACACCGTGGGCCGACGTTACACCGATAAACTCATCTTT. Amino acid sequence: CACDTVGRRYTDKLIF.

This clone was seen only a few times. CDR3: CACDRVYTGGSSWDTRQMFF. The DNA of the CDR3 is TGTGCCTGTGATCGCGTTTACACTGGGGGGAGCTCCTGGGACACCCGACAGATGTTTTTC. The genes are TRDV2 and TRDJ3; the match to TRDD3 covers 8 bases. This CDR3 is 20 amino acids long. In germline, CDR1 is GEAIGNYY, CDR2 EKD. J lost 0 bases, V lost 4 bases, and 13 bases had no gene match.

This clone has more than one count but fewer than ten. The chain carries TRDV2 and TRDJ1; TRDD3 matches 13 bases. Trimming removed 0 bases from V and 0 bases from J; junction bases left unmatched: 6. Germline values: CDR1 GEAIGNYY, CDR2 EKD. This CDR3 region has 18 residues. This CDR3 reads CACDTILGDTQYTDKLIF. CDR3 nucleotides: TGTGCCTGTGACACCATACTGGGGGATACGCAGTACACCGATAAACTCATCTTT.

J is TRDJ1 and V is TRDV2, with D perhaps matching TRDD3 (5 bases). No J gene was available from TCRdb, and it was assigned here by a germline match of the DNA. The CDR3 contains 17 residues. Trimming pared 2 bases from V and 0 bases from J, leaving 18 bases between. Germline V lookup: CDR1 GEAIGNYY, CDR2 EKD. CDR3 DNA: TGTGCCTGTGACATGATGGGCGGGGGTCCTTACACCGATAAACTCATCTTT. This translates into CACDMMGGGPYTDKLIF.

J is TRDJ3 and V is TRDV2, with 11 bases matching TRDD3. Trimming at V came to 2 bases and at J to 3 bases, leaving 2 bases not matched to a gene. CDR3 length equals 17 residues. CDR1 GEAIGNYY and CDR2 EKD come from the germline V gene. The CDR3, as DNA: TGTGCCTGTGACAATACTGGGGGATACTGGGACACCCGACAGATGTTTTTC. Its protein product is CACDNTGGYWDTRQMFF.

This clone was detected only once. A much larger clone differs by one base, so this may be a read error. This chain uses TRDV2 with TRDJ1; 7 bases fit TRDD3. No J gene was available from TCRdb, and it was assigned here by a germline match of the DNA. The germline CDR1 and CDR2 sequences are GEAIGNYY and EKD. The CDR3 has 17 residues. Trimming at V came to 0 bases and at J to 3 bases, leaving 12 bases not matched to a gene. CDR3 residues: CACDTVGGGGYADKLIF. The CDR3 DNA reads TGTGCCTGTGACACCGTCGGTGGGGGAGGATACGCCGATAAACTCATCTTT.

This clone has more than one count but fewer than ten. Other DNA sequences in the sample encode the same CDR3. This chain joins TRDV2 and TRDJ3; TRDD3 might be the D (5 bases). Germline loops: CDR1 GEAIGNYY, CDR2 EKD. V gave up 0 bases and J gave up 0 bases, with 11 bases separating them. The CDR3 is made up of 18 amino acids. CDR3 loop: CACDTGGYSSWDTRQMFF. The CDR3 DNA is TGTGCCTGTGACACCGGGGGCTACTCCTCCTGGGACACCCGACAGATGTTTTTC.

Judged by abundance, this clone is medium-sized. The rearrangement links TRDV2 to TRDJ1; 12 bases are a match to TRDD3. V gave up 4 bases and J gave up 4 bases; unmatched junction bases: 9. Germline V gene data show CDR1 as GEAIGNYY and CDR2 as EKD. The CDR3 is 16 amino acids. The chain's CDR3 is CACDRLGDTMVDKLIF. The CDR3 nucleotides are TGTGCCTGTGATAGACTGGGGGATACTATGGTCGATAAACTCATCTTT.